These 15 T cell receptor beta chains came from one sample sequenced in a study of blood T cell repertoires in COVID-19. Generated by immunoSEQ multiplex PCR, the TCRdb table keeps only in-frame clones and is missing some. The sample yields around 200,000 clones, around 80% seen once. The sample comprised peripheral blood. Receptors were obtained from a man aged 25-40 years with active or convalescent COVID-19.

The chain combines TRBV1 with TRBJ2-5; the table names TRBD2, a call not compared with the DNA. TRBV1 represents a pseudogene. CDR3 length: 18 residues. The CDR3 loop is CTSSQSCAGLAGQETQYF. The CDR3 coding sequence is TGCACCAGCAGCCAATCCTGCGCGGGACTAGCGGGACAAGAGACCCAGTACTTC.

In nucleotides, the CDR3 is TGTGCCACCAGCCGAGGACATGCGAGGAACACTGAAGCTTTCTTT. Protein: CATSRGHARNTEAFF. J is TRBJ1-1 and V is TRBV15, with D perhaps TRBD1 (5 bases). The germline V gene has CDR1 LNHNV and CDR2 YYDKDF (reference sequence). The V end lost 5 bases, the J end lost 1 base, and 14 bases lay between the germline ends. The CDR3 has 15 residues.

The chain carries TRBV25-1 and TRBJ2-1, with unresolved D. Germline V gene sequence: CDR1 MGHDK, CDR2 SYGVNS. V dropped 4 bases and J dropped 0 bases, with 10 bases sitting between them. The CDR3 covers 15 residues. CDR3 in amino acids: CASSAAGSSYNEQFF. In DNA form, the CDR3 reads TGTGCCAGCAGTGCCGCAGGTAGCTCCTACAATGAGCAGTTCTTC. Full variable domain (missing parts from reference TRBV25-1 and TRBJ2-1): EADIYQTPRYLVIGTGKKITLECSQTMGHDKMYWYQQDPGMELHLIHYSYGVNSTEKGDLSSESTVSRIRTEHFPLTLESARPSHTSQYLCASSAAGSSYNEQFFGPGTRLTVL.

The chain employs TRBV5-4 and TRBJ1-1; 7 bases agree with TRBD1. Germline CDR1 is SGHNT and CDR2 is YYREEE (reference sequence). The J segment lost 0 bases and the V segment lost 0 bases, leaving 5 bases of the junction unmatched. There are 16 residues in the CDR3. The CDR3 DNA reads as TGTGCCAGCAGCTTGGGACAGGGCCCCATGAACACTGAAGCTTTCTTT. Its protein is CASSLGQGPMNTEAFF.

Only a few counts were recorded for this clone. The chain carries TRBV6-5 and TRBJ1-1, with TRBD1 matching 7 bases. In germline, CDR1 is MNHEY, CDR2 SVGAGI. J lost 6 bases, V lost 4 bases, and 5 bases had no gene match. The CDR3 is 13 amino acids. For the CDR3, the DNA is TGTGCCAGCAGTTCCTACAGGGGACCTGAAGCTTTCTTT. The encoded protein is CASSSYRGPEAFF.

The chain links TRBV3-1 (or the pseudogene TRBV3-2) to TRBJ2-4; TRBD2 matches at 12 bases. The CDR3 contains 18 residues. Germline trimming cut 3 bases from V and 3 bases from J; bases unmatched to any gene: 9. Germline lookup yields CDR1 LGHDT and CDR2 YNNKEL (reference sequence). The CDR3: CASSHRLAGAQGKNIQYF. In nucleotides, the CDR3 is TGTGCCAGCAGCCATAGACTAGCGGGGGCCCAAGGCAAAAACATTCAGTACTTC.

This clone was counted once. The rearrangement uses TRBV6-1 and TRBJ2-3, with D tentatively TRBD2 (6 bases). Germline V gene sequence: CDR1 MNHNS, CDR2 SASEGT. The CDR3 has 15 amino acids. V shed 2 bases and J shed 5 bases, with 14 bases lying between them. CDR3 nucleotide sequence: TGTGCCAGCAGTGAAATTGCAAGCGGGCGAGATACGCAGTATTTT. It specifies CASSEIASGRDTQYF.

This clone was recorded once. This sequence joins TRBV12-3 or TRBV12-4 and TRBJ1-1, with D perhaps matching TRBD1 (6 bases). Trimming removed 4 bases at V and 5 bases at J, with 8 bases between. The CDR3 loop spans 12 amino acids. This chain's CDR3 is CASSSGATEAFF. CDR3 coding DNA: TGTGCCAGCAGTTCAGGGGCGACTGAAGCTTTCTTT.

This chain uses TRBV6-6 with TRBJ2-7; no reliable D call. CDR3 length: 13 amino acids. Germline V gives CDR1 MNHNY, CDR2 SVGAGI (reference sequence). Trimming pared 0 bases from V and 7 bases from J, leaving 10 bases between. CDR3: CASSYSVQTEQYV. The CDR3 region has the DNA TGTGCCAGCAGTTACTCGGTCCAGACAGAGCAGTACGTC.

This clone has just a few counts. The rearrangement uses TRBV6-2 or TRBV6-3 and TRBJ2-5; D is undetermined. The CDR3 is made up of 16 amino acids. The germline V gene encodes CDR1 MNHEY and CDR2 SVGEGT. V was cut by 2 bases and J by 3 bases, with 16 bases left in between. The DNA for the CDR3 is TGTGCCAGCAGTTACCCCGTAAGGCGGCGAGAAGAGACCCAGTACTTC. As protein: CASSYPVRRREETQYF.

The rearrangement joins TRBV11-3 to TRBJ2-7; 11 bases line up with TRBD2. J was trimmed by 4 bases and V by 5 bases; bases with no gene match: 10. Germline CDR1 SGHNT, CDR2 YENEEA. The CDR3 spans 16 residues. The CDR3 is CASSVSGTSGAYEQYF. Written as DNA, the CDR3 is TGTGCCAGCAGCGTGTCCGGGACTAGCGGTGCGTACGAGCAGTACTTC.

The chain links TRBV5-1 to TRBJ1-5; tentative D call: TRBD1 (5 bases). Trimming pared 4 bases from V and 5 bases from J, leaving 10 bases between. Germline V CDR1 and CDR2: SGHRS, YFSETQ. The CDR3 sequence is 13 residues long. The CDR3 loop is CASSADTDQPQHF. The DNA for the CDR3 is TGCGCCAGCAGCGCGGACACCGATCAGCCCCAGCATTTT.

The chain joins TRBV5-6 to TRBJ2-7; 10 nucleotides match TRBD2. V gave up 5 bases and J gave up 2 bases; unmatched junction bases: 7. CDR3 length: 15 residues. Germline values: CDR1 SGHDT, CDR2 YYEEEE. The CDR3 region is CASRRLAGETYEQYF. The DNA of the CDR3 is TGTGCCAGCAGGAGACTAGCGGGTGAGACCTACGAGCAGTACTTC.

The genes are TRBV30 and TRBJ1-2; 7 nucleotides align to TRBD1. Trimming took 1 base from V and 7 from J; bases not matched to a gene: 3. CDR3 length: 12 residues. CDR1 is GTSNPN and CDR2 is SVGIG in the germline V gene (reference sequence). CDR3 DNA: TGTGCCTGGAGTGGAGGGACAGTTGGCTACACCTTC. As protein: CAWSGGTVGYTF.

The chain combines TRBV9 with TRBJ1-6; no definite D call. V was clipped by 0 bases and J by 10 bases, with 11 bases between them. The CDR3 length is 14 residues. The germline V gene has CDR1 SGDLS and CDR2 YYNGEE. The CDR3 loop is CASSVEAGISPLHF. In DNA form, the CDR3 reads TGTGCCAGCAGCGTAGAGGCAGGAATCTCACCCCTCCACTTT. Full variable domain (remainder filled in from reference TRBV9 and TRBJ1-6): DSGVTQTPKHLITATGQRVTLRCSPRSGDLSVYWYQQSLDQGLQFLIQYYNGEERAKGNILERFSAQQFPDLHSELNLSSLELGDSALYFCASSVEAGISPLHFGNGTRLTVT.